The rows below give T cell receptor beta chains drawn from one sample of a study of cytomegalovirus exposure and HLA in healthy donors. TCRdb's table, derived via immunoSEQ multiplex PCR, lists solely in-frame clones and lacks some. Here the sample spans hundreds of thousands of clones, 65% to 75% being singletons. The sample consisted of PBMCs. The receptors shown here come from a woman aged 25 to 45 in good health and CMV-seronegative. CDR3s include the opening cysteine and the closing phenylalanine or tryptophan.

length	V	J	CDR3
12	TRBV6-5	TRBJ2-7	CATRDTTYEQYF
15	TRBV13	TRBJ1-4	CASSIRTATNEKLFF
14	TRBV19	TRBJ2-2	CASRRQGGTGELFF
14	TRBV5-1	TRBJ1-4	CASSSGQGRVKLFF
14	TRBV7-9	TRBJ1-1	CSSSSGKGELEAFF
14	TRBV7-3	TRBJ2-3	CASSPDSRTDTQYF
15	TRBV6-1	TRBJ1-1	CASSEAGQGGTEAFF
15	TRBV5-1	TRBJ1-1	CASSLSPEANTEAFF
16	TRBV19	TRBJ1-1	CASSIGGHVKNTEAFF
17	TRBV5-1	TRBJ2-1	CASSLVGTWDRGFEQFF
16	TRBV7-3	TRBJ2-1	CASSLDGTTTYNEQFF
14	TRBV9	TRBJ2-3	CASSVAQRVDTQYF
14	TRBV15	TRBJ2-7	CATSRAGGGYEQYF
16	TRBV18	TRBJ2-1	CASSLIRGSPYNEQFF
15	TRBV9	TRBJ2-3	CASSAGLESTDTQYF
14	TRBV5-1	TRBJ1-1	CASSIQTANTEAFF
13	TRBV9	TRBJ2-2	CASSTLYTGELFF
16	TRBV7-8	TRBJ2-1	CASSFSGQGLYNEQFF
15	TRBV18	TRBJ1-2	CASSPPPGENYGYTF
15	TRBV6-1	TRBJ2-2	CASGLRGRGSEELFF
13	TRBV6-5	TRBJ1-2	CASSPGLNYGYTF
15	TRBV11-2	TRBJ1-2	CASSLRGTNVYGYTF
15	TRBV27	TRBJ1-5	CASRMSSYSNQSQHF
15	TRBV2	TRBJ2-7	CASSPDSGVSYEQYF